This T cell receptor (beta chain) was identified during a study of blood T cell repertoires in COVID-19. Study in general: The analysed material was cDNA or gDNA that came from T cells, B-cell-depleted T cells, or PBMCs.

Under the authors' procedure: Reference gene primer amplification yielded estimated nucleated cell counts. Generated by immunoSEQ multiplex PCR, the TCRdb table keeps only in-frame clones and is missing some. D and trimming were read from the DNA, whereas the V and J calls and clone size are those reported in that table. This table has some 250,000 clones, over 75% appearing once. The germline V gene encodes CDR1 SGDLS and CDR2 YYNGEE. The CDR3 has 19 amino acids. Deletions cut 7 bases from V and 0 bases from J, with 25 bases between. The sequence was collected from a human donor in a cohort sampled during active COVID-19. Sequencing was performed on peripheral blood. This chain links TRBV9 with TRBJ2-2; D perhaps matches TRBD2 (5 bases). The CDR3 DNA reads TGTGCCAGCGCCAGGAGGACCCCTTCAGCGTCACCGAACACCGGGGAGCTGTTTTTT. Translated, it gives CASARRTPSASPNTGELFF.